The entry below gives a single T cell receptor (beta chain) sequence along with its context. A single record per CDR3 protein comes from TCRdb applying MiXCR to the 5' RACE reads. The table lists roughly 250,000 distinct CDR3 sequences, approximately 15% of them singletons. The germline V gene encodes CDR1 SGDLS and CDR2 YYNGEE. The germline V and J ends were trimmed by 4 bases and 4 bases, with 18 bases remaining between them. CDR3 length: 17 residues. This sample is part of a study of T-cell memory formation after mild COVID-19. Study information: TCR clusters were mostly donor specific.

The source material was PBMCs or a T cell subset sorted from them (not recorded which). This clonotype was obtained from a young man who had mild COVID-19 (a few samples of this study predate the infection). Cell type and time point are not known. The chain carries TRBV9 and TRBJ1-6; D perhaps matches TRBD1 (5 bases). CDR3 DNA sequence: TGTGCCAGCAGCACCGGGGACGGGCCCAATTATAATTCACCCCTCCACTTT. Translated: CASSTGDGPNYNSPLHF.